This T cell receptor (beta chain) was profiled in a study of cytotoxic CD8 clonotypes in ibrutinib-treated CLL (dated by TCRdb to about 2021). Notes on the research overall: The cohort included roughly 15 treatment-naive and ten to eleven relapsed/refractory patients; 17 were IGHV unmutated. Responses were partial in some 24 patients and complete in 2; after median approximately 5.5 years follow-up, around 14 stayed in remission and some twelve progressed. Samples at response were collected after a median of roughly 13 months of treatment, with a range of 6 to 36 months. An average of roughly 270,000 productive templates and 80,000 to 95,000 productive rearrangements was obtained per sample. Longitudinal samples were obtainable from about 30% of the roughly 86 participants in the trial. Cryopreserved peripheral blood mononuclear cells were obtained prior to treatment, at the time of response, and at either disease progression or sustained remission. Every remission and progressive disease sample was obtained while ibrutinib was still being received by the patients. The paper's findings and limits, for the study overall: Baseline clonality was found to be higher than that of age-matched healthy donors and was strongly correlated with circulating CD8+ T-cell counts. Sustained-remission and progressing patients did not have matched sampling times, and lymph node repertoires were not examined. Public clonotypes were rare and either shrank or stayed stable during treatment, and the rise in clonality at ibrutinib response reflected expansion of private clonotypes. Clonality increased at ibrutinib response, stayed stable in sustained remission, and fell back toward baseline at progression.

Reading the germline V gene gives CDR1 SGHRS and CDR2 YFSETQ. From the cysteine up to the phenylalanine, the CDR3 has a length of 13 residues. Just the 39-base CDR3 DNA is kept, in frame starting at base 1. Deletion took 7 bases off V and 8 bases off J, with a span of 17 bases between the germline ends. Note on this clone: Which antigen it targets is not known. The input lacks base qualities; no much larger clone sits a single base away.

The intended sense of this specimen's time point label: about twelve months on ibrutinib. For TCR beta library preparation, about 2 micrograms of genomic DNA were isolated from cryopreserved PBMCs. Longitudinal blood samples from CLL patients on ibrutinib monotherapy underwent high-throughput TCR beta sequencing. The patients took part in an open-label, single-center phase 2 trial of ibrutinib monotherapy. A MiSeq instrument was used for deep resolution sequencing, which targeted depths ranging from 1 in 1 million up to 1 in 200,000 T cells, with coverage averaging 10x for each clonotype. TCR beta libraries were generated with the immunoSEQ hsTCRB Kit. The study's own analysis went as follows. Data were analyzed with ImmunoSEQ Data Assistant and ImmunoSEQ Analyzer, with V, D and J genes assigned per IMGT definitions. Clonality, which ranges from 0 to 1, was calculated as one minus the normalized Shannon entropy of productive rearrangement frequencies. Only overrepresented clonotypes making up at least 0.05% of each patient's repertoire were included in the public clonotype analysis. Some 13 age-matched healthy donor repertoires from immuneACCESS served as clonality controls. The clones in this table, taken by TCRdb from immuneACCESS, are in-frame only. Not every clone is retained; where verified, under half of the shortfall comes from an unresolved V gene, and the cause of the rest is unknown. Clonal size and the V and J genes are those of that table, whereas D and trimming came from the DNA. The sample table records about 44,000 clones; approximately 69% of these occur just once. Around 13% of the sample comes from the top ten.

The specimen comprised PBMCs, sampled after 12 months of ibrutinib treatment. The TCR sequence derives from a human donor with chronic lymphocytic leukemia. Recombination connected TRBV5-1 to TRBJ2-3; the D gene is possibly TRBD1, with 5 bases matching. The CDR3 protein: CASGSRQSGTQYF. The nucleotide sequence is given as TGCGCCAGCGGCAGCCGACAGTCTGGTACGCAGTATTTT.